Each of the 6 T cell receptor beta chains below was sequenced from the same sample in a study of blood T cell repertoires in COVID-19. Measured with immunoSEQ multiplex PCR; TCRdb has only the in-frame clones, and not every one. Of hundreds of thousands of clones in the sample, 83% were seen once. Sample: peripheral blood. All receptors come from a woman aged 40 to 49 with active or convalescent COVID-19.

The J gene is TRBJ2-7, the V gene TRBV4-2; D perhaps matches TRBD1 (5 bases). This CDR3 has 15 residues. Trimming shortened V by 0 bases and J by 5 bases, and 14 bases separated the two germline ends. Germline V CDR1 and CDR2: LGHNA, YNFKEQ. Here the CDR3 DNA reads TGTGCCAGCAGCCAAGATAGGCCAGGGCTCGACGAGCAGTACTTC. It encodes CASSQDRPGLDEQYF.

The chain recombines TRBV24-1 with TRBJ2-1, with 11 bases identical to TRBD2. CDR3 length equals 16 residues. Germline V gene data show CDR1 as KGHDR and CDR2 as SFDVKD. V shed 3 bases and J 7 bases; nucleotides not matched to a gene: 7. The CDR3 loop reads CATSDIAGGPSNEQFF. The CDR3 DNA follows: TGTGCCACCAGTGATATAGCGGGAGGGCCCTCAAATGAGCAGTTCTTC.

Only a few counts were recorded for this clone. This sequence joins TRBV25-1 and TRBJ2-3; TRBD1 matches at 9 bases. The CDR3 length is 15 residues. CDR1 and CDR2 from the germline V gene are MGHDK and SYGVNS. The V segment lost 2 bases and the J segment 6 bases; nucleotides outside the gene matches: 6. This CDR3 is CASSEKGQGGDTQYF. The CDR3, as DNA: TGTGCCAGCAGTGAAAAGGGACAGGGCGGTGATACGCAGTATTTT.

The chain combines TRBV13 with TRBJ1-1, with TRBD1 matching 7 bases. Trimming removed 1 base from V and 6 bases from J; junction bases left unmatched: 8. From germline, CDR1 is PRHDT and CDR2 FYEKMQ (reference sequence). This CDR3 is 15 amino acids long. Here the CDR3 reads CASSLEAGGKAEAFF. DNA for the CDR3: TGTGCCAGCAGCTTAGAGGCAGGGGGGAAGGCTGAAGCTTTCTTT.

V is TRBV6-1 and J is TRBJ2-3, with 10 bases lining up with TRBD2. The CDR3 contains 15 residues. Unmatched junction bases numbered 10, after V lost 5 bases and J lost 8 bases. Per germline, CDR1 MNHNS and CDR2 SASEGT. CDR3 coding DNA: TGTGCCAGCAGTAAGCGGGGGGGGGCCCAAGGTACGCAGTATTTT. Its translation is CASSKRGGAQGTQYF.

This clone appeared once. The V gene is TRBV7-2, the J gene TRBJ1-2; no clear D. Trimming took 1 base from V and 0 from J, leaving 12 bases between them. The CDR3 runs to 16 residues. Germline values: CDR1 SGHTA, CDR2 FQGNSA. The CDR3 DNA is TGTGCCAGCAGCTTAGTCCTACTGAAAGCTAACTATGGCTACACCTTC. It codes for CASSLVLLKANYGYTF.